This TCR beta chain was sequenced during a study of blood T cells in healthy people across ages. General observations from the study: No one knew whether donors had CMV, which possibly confounded expanded clonotype changes.

This CDR3 contains 17 residues. Germline lookup yields CDR1 MDHEN and CDR2 SYDVKM. The V gene end was trimmed by 1 base and the J gene end by 4 bases; junction bases not matched to a gene: 12. At least ten counts were recorded for this clonotype. Its antigen is undetermined. Donor samples were obtained from healthy Caucasian individuals from Russia, aged about 6 to 95. Sample-barcoded 5' priming and a J-beta primer mix drove a second PCR of roughly 6 to 12 cycles. TCRdb re-called the 5' RACE reads through MiXCR, storing one row per CDR3 protein. The sample includes 800,000 or so distinct CDR3 sequences, roughly 25% of them seen just once. This sample was also put to use in a study of T cells of mothers and their children. This second study notes: Thymic selection molds TCR recombination output in much the same way for related pairs as for unrelated pairs.

Sequencing was carried out using blood. The chain couples TRBV28 to TRBJ2-5, with 7 bases fitting TRBD2. This sequence was found in a boy aged 5-17 years in good health. The chain's CDR3 is CASSLSLTSFRGETQYF. CDR3 nucleotides: TGTGCCAGCAGTTTATCCCTGACTAGCTTCCGGGGAGAGACCCAGTACTTC.